The rows below give T cell receptor beta chains drawn from one sample of a study of Ad26.COV2.S vaccination and SARS-CoV-2 variants. The assay was immunoSEQ multiplex PCR, and TCRdb's table has in-frame clones only and misses some. Of around 420,000 clones in the sample, roughly 90% were seen once. The sequenced sample was peripheral blood, obtained in a trial of Ad26.COV2.S vaccine versus placebo. The source of these receptors is a person between 18 and 65 years old who received the Ad26.COV2.S COVID-19 vaccine or a placebo. Both conserved end residues are part of each CDR3. Each record gives: clone size, V gene, D gene, J gene, CDR3 DNA, CDR3 protein. The D gene is left open where the match is weak. The size entry is marked missing in some rows and otherwise reads once, few, many or a size class.

few	TRBV12-3/TRBV12-4	NA	TRBJ2-1	TGTGCCAGCAGTTTGGGCAATGAGCAGTTCTTC	CASSLGNEQFF
once	TRBV28	NA	TRBJ1-5	TGTGCCAGCAGTTTACCCGGGACCTCCGGGGGCAATCAGCCCCAGCATTTT	CASSLPGTSGGNQPQHF
NA	TRBV24-1	NA	TRBJ2-2	TGTGCCACCAGTGATTTCGGACAGAACACCGGGGAGCTGTTTTTT	CATSDFGQNTGELFF
NA	TRBV7-2	NA	TRBJ1-1	TGTGCCAGCAGCTTAGATCACAGGAGTAACACTGAAGCTTTCTTT	CASSLDHRSNTEAFF
NA	TRBV7-2	TRBD1	TRBJ2-4	TGTGCCAGCAGCCCGAGGCGACAGGGGGAAAACATTCAGTACTTC	CASSPRRQGENIQYF
NA	TRBV30	NA	TRBJ1-4	TGTGCCTGGAGTGATCTGGCCGGAAATGAAAAACTGTTTTTT	CAWSDLAGNEKLFF
NA	TRBV9	NA	TRBJ2-7	TGTGCCAGCAGCGTAGGGAGGTCAATCTCCTACGAGCAGTACTTC	CASSVGRSISYEQYF
NA	TRBV5-1	NA	TRBJ1-2	TGCGCCAGCAGCTTGGCAATAAGCGCGGGACGGGACTATGGCTACACCTTC	CASSLAISAGRDYGYTF
once	TRBV5-6	TRBD1	TRBJ2-2	TGTGCCAGCAGCCTCCGGGACAGGAGGACCGGGGAGCTGTTTTTT	CASSLRDRRTGELFF
NA	TRBV5-5	TRBD1	TRBJ2-7	TGTGCCAGCAGCTTCCGGGACAGGGGTAACGAGCAGTACTTC	CASSFRDRGNEQYF
NA	TRBV6-2/TRBV6-3	TRBD2	TRBJ2-1	TGTGCCAGCAGTTCTAGCGGGAGACGCAATGAGCAGTTCTTC	CASSSSGRRNEQFF
NA	TRBV7-3	NA	TRBJ2-1	TGTGCCAGCAGCTCTTTCCCCCTAGCGGAGCAGTTCTTC	CASSSFPLAEQFF
NA	TRBV10-3	NA	TRBJ2-1	TGTGCCATCAGTGAGGTCGGGGGCGTAAATGAGCAGTTCTTC	CAISEVGGVNEQFF
NA	TRBV7-8	NA	TRBJ1-1	TGTGCCAGCATAGGCAGTTTCAGTAGGAACACTGAAGCTTTCTTT	CASIGSFSRNTEAFF
few	TRBV6-5	TRBD2	TRBJ2-5	TGTGCCAGCTCCGGACTAGCGGGGGGGCAGGAGACCCAGTACTTC	CASSGLAGGQETQYF
NA	TRBV13	TRBD2	TRBJ2-7	TGTGCCACGACTAGCGGGGGGGCCCTGGGCTCCTACGAGCAGTACTTC	CATTSGGALGSYEQYF
NA	TRBV5-1	TRBD2	TRBJ2-5	TGCGCCAGCAGCCCAAGACTAGCGGGGGCCCAAGAGACCCAGTACTTC	CASSPRLAGAQETQYF
NA	TRBV19	TRBD1	TRBJ1-4	TGTGCCAGTAGTACCGGGACAGGGGGCGAGTGGGAAAAACTGTTTTTT	CASSTGTGGEWEKLFF
NA	TRBV11-3	TRBD1	TRBJ1-4	TGTGCCAGCAGCTTAACCTCCTTCTGCACAGGGGATGAAAAACTGTTTTTT	CASSLTSFCTGDEKLFF
once	TRBV19	NA	TRBJ2-1	TGTGCCAGTAGTATCGGCCGTTACAATGAGCAGTTCTTC	CASSIGRYNEQFF
NA	TRBV7-3	NA	TRBJ2-3	TGTGCCAGCTCCTATTCGGGGGACAGCACCACAGATACGCAGTATTTT	CASSYSGDSTTDTQYF
NA	TRBV7-6	NA	TRBJ2-7	TGTGCCAGCAGCACAGCTGGAGGGTCTACTTCCTACGAGCAGTACTTC	CASSTAGGSTSYEQYF
few	TRBV6-4	TRBD2	TRBJ2-3	TGTGCCAGCAGTGACGCTACTAGCGGGGCCGGCACAGATACGCAGTATTTT	CASSDATSGAGTDTQYF
NA	TRBV3-1/TRBV3-2	TRBD2	TRBJ2-3	TGTGCCAGCAGCCAAGATGGGACTAGCGGGGGGCTCACAGATACGCAGTATTTT	CASSQDGTSGGLTDTQYF
NA	TRBV9	TRBD2	TRBJ2-1	TGTGCCAGCAGCGTATATGGTTCGGCTAGCGGCAATGAGCAGTTCTTC	CASSVYGSASGNEQFF
NA	TRBV19	TRBD2	TRBJ2-1	TGTGCCAGTAGCAGCGGGGGCCCTTACAATGAGCAGTTCTTC	CASSSGGPYNEQFF
NA	TRBV12-3/TRBV12-4	NA	TRBJ2-1	TGTGCCAGCAGTTTAAAGAGGGAGCAGTTCTTC	CASSLKREQFF
NA	TRBV12-3/TRBV12-4	NA	TRBJ1-6	TGTGCCAGCAGTGAGGGTGCAAATTCACCCCTCCACTTT	CASSEGANSPLHF
NA	TRBV7-6	NA	TRBJ1-1	TGTGCCAGCAGCTTAGCGCCGGCAAACACTGAAGCTTTCTTT	CASSLAPANTEAFF
NA	TRBV3-1/TRBV3-2	NA	TRBJ1-2	TGTGCCAGCAGCCAAGATCAAGGGTACTATGGCTACACCTTC	CASSQDQGYYGYTF
NA	TRBV28	TRBD2	TRBJ2-5	TGTGCCAGCAGTTTATCTCCCTGGCGGGGGGGCGGAGAGACCCAGTACTTC	CASSLSPWRGGGETQYF
NA	TRBV6-6	NA	TRBJ1-5	TGTGCCAGCAGGTTAGGCAGGGTGGGCAATCAGCCCCAGCATTTT	CASRLGRVGNQPQHF
NA	TRBV6-5	NA	TRBJ2-7	TGTGCCAGCAAACCGAACGGTCCCTACGAGCAGTACTTC	CASKPNGPYEQYF
NA	TRBV5-6	TRBD2	TRBJ2-5	TGTGCCAGCAGCTTGGTTGCGGGGGTGGGGACCCAGTACTTC	CASSLVAGVGTQYF
NA	TRBV12-5	NA	TRBJ2-3	TGTGCTAGTGGTTTGGTAGGGGGTGGTACAGATACGCAGTATTTT	CASGLVGGGTDTQYF
NA	TRBV5-1	TRBD1	TRBJ2-3	TGCGCCAGCAGCTTCAAGGGGACAGCGCTTAGCACAGATACGCAGTATTTT	CASSFKGTALSTDTQYF
NA	TRBV27	NA	TRBJ2-1	TGTGCCAGCAGTTTATCGTGGGGGGACACCTACAATGAGCAGTTCTTC	CASSLSWGDTYNEQFF
NA	TRBV7-6	TRBD1	TRBJ2-7	TGTGCCAGCAGCCGGAGCGGGACAGGGGGCTACGAGCAGTACTTC	CASSRSGTGGYEQYF
NA	TRBV7-3	NA	TRBJ2-2	TGTGCCAGCAGGAGGAACAGGGAGCTGAATACCGGGGAGCTGTTTTTT	CASRRNRELNTGELFF
NA	TRBV6-6	TRBD1	TRBJ2-7	TGTGCCAGCAGTCTAAGGACAGGCTACGAGCAGTACTTC	CASSLRTGYEQYF
once	TRBV9	NA	TRBJ2-5	TGTGCCAGCAGCGTTAACCCCGGGGAGACCCAGTACTTC	CASSVNPGETQYF
NA	TRBV5-6	NA	TRBJ2-5	TGTGCCAGCAGCTTGGATTTGCAGGGAGAGACCCAGTACTTC	CASSLDLQGETQYF
NA	TRBV6-1	NA	TRBJ2-7	TGTGCCAGCAGTGAATGGGACAACTACGAGCAGTACTTC	CASSEWDNYEQYF
NA	TRBV30	NA	TRBJ1-6	TGTGCCTGGAGTCCCGCCCCCCATTCACCCCTCCACTTT	CAWSPAPHSPLHF
NA	TRBV4-1	TRBD1	TRBJ2-7	TGCGCCAGCAGCCAAGTCGCAGGGGGCGGAGGGACCTACGAGCAGTACTTC	CASSQVAGGGGTYEQYF
NA	TRBV6-2/TRBV6-3	TRBD2	TRBJ2-7	TGTGCCAGCAGCAGGACTAGCGGGGTCTCCTACGAGCAGTACTTC	CASSRTSGVSYEQYF
once	TRBV9	TRBD1	TRBJ2-1	TGTGCCAGCAGCGCACAGGGGGTGAGCTATGAGCAGTTCTTC	CASSAQGVSYEQFF